The present entry profiles one T cell receptor (beta chain) with its context. Its antigen is not known. Germline V gene lookup returns CDR1 MNHEY and CDR2 SVGAGI. The CDR3 runs 17 residues. The V and J ends lost 0 bases and 2 bases, in that order; junction bases with no gene match: 7. This specimen comes from a study of T-cell memory formation after mild COVID-19. Study-level information: The two donors had largely donor-specific TCR clusters. The study's findings and limits: Several responding clones turned up in pre-infection memory, indicating that cross-reactive memory may have taken part.

In TCRdb, the 5' RACE reads were re-called with MiXCR into one record per CDR3 protein. The sample has 250,000 to 300,000 distinct CDR3 sequences, 15% to 20% seen once. The clonotype originates from a man aged 18 to 30 who had mild COVID-19 (a few samples of this study predate the infection). Cell type and time point are not known. Sequencing was carried out using PBMCs or a T cell subset sorted from them (not recorded which). The chain combines TRBV6-5 with TRBJ2-3; TRBD1 matches 8 bases. CDR3 region: CASSYSSRGQLTDTQYF. In DNA, the CDR3 is TGTGCCAGCAGTTACTCTAGCAGGGGGCAACTCACAGATACGCAGTATTTT.